The present T cell receptor beta chain was sequenced within a study of blood T cell repertoires in COVID-19. Turning to the study itself: Italy, Spain and the United States were the sources of the convalescent and acute COVID-19 samples. Nucleic acid was either cDNA or gDNA, and it came from T cells, B-cell-depleted T cells, or PBMCs.

Original handling: Amplified reference gene primers provided the basis for estimating nucleated cell counts. Libraries were prepared by immunoSEQ multiplex PCR; TCRdb keeps only in-frame clonotypes and omits some of them. That table is the source of V, J and clone size, and D and trimming were worked out from the DNA. The table lists more than 300,000 clones, around nine tenths of them singletons, with more than 5.5% in the top ten. Followed longitudinally, the Seattle patients had been enrolled during active infection. The source is a woman between 65 and 79 years old with COVID-19, enrolled during active disease. The sequenced sample was peripheral blood.

CDR3 bases: TGTGCCACCAGTGACTGGGGACAGGGGATCAATGAGCAGTTCTTC. Protein sequence: CATSDWGQGINEQFF. The V call is TRBV24-1, the J call TRBJ2-1; 10 nucleotides align to TRBD1. The germline CDR1 and CDR2 sequences are KGHDR and SFDVKD. CDR3 length equals 15 residues. V lost 4 bases to trimming and J lost 6 bases; unmatched junction nucleotides: 5.